The entry below gives a single T cell receptor beta chain sequence along with its context. What it recognizes is unknown. The source of the sample is a study of siplizumab effects on memory and regulatory T cells. General study results and limits: Suppressive function of proliferating Tregs from siplizumab cultures was not confirmed.

Repertoires were generated with immunoSEQ multiplex PCR, while TCRdb's copy carries only in-frame clones and drops some. The sample has about 91,000 clones; 80% to 95% are singletons. Source material: CD8+ T cells sorted from blood. The receptor was isolated from a human donor in good health.

CDR3 amino acids: CASSQTPGQNQETQYF. The CDR3 DNA sequence: TGCGCCAGCAGCCAAACCCCGGGACAGAACCAAGAGACCCAGTACTTC. The V and J genes are TRBV5-1 and TRBJ2-5; 7 nucleotides align to TRBD1. Germline V gene data show CDR1 as SGHRS and CDR2 as YFSETQ. V trimming: 4 bases; J trimming: 0 bases; junction bases outside the gene matches: 9. The CDR3 covers 16 residues.